Here is one TCR beta chain with its context. Its specific antigen is unknown. No quality values exist for individual bases; no much larger clone is one base distant. This sample was taken from a study of spatial heterogeneity in lung cancer (dated by TCRdb to between 2019 and 2020). Background for the entire study: Beta-chain transcripts were consistently detected in greater numbers than alpha-chain transcripts, which likely reflected higher beta-chain transcript abundance. In non-small cell lung cancer, the study made a quantitative comparison of TCR alpha and beta repertoires among multiple tumor regions, matched nontumor lung and blood. Both alpha and beta chains were TCR-sequenced in around 230 tumor regions, 64 matched nontumor lung samples and roughly 54 PBMC samples obtained at surgery. Nonsynonymous mutation counts, determined by whole-exome sequencing of tumor tissue, were related to features of the TCR repertoire. In the raw uncorrected reads, each unique combination of TCR and UMI appeared more than ten times on average. Overall study outcomes, separate from this receptor: Confirming at a functional level the hypothesis that regional TCRs recognize regional mutations was considered to require additional single-cell paired TCR alpha and beta sequencing.

The time point label of this sample denotes: sample taken at primary tumor resection. Donors were over 60 patients with early-stage, untreated non-small cell lung cancer from the lung TRACERx cohort. Without any cell sorting, TCR sequencing was performed on whole RNA extracted either from tumor and nontumor lung tissue or from cryopreserved PBMC samples. Patients were selected for TCR sequencing only if sufficient RNA was available from at least two tumor regions. Before selection, tumor and adjacent nontumor lung specimens were reviewed by a lung pathologist. Libraries were prepared through 5' RACE. TCRdb shows the sequencer as NextSeq 500. The TCR library protocol attached a unique molecular identifier to each TCR cDNA molecule to allow correction of PCR and sequencing errors. The authors processed their data as follows. Decombinator tools were used for TCR identification, UMI-based error correction and CDR3 extraction. TCRs above a frequency of 2 per 1,000, corresponding to the top 1% of the tumor frequency distribution, were defined as expanded. Rényi diversity was computed with the R vegan package after subsampling each repertoire 100 times to 5,000 TCRs. To build CDR3 similarity networks, amino acid triplet string-kernel similarity was used, and CDR3s were connected when their pairwise similarity was above 0.82. Starting from the raw public reads, TCRdb applied fastp trimming at Q25, assembled clones with MiXCR and retained in-frame beta chains. Every entry covers one CDR3 protein and lists the most common genes and DNA from its rows. For this entry, the V and J calls and clone size follow TCRdb and not the study's own pipeline. This sample lists 2,500 to 4,000 distinct CDR3 sequences; around 4.5% were detected once. 16% of the sample goes to the ten largest clones.

V has 6 bases trimmed and J has 5 bases trimmed; junction bases matching no gene number 11. From the cysteine up to the phenylalanine, the CDR3 has a length of 17 residues. Left in the record is the CDR3 DNA by itself, 51 bases read in frame from the first base. The sample here was normal lung tissue next to the tumor, taken at surgery. Here the chain combines TRBV12-3 or TRBV12-4 and TRBJ2-3; 13 bases in between match TRBD2. This receptor was obtained from a male donor with early-stage non-small cell lung cancer. The sequenced DNA is TGTGCCAGCAGCCCTTCACTAGCGGGGGGGCTTGGAGATACGCAGTATTTT. Its protein reads: CASSPSLAGGLGDTQYF.